This T cell receptor (beta chain) was sequenced during a study of T cells after yellow fever vaccination. Overall study context: Those fractions that held only low numbers of cells were prepared using the SMART-Seq v4 Ultra Low Input RNA kit. General observations from the study: Overlap between CD4 and CD8 compartments was detected for a small share of clonotypes.

This clonotype has a count of ten or more. Its target is unknown. MiXCR was run by TCRdb on the 5' RACE reads, yielding one entry per CDR3 protein. The sample gives a few hundred thousand distinct CDR3 sequences, over 3.5% of which show up once; less than 20% is in the top ten. Germline V CDR1 and CDR2: MNHEY, SVGEGT. V shed 5 bases, J shed 0 bases, and the junction held 10 bases outside the gene matches. The CDR3 is made up of 18 amino acids. This clonotype originated in a man younger than 35 who received the YFV17D yellow fever vaccine. The chain combines TRBV6-2 or TRBV6-3 with TRBJ2-6, with TRBD2 matching over 7 bases. The sequencing here drew on PBMCs, taken 15 days after the yellow fever booster vaccination. The CDR3 coding sequence is TGTGCCAGCAGTCCACGGGGGGTCAGCCGCTCTGGGGCCAACGTCCTGACTTTC. Its translation: CASSPRGVSRSGANVLTF.